The present TCR beta chain was sequenced within a study of OX40 agonist ivuxolimab in advanced cancers. CDR3 size: 16 residues. J gave up 4 bases and V 1 base, and 12 bases lay outside the gene matches. Germline CDR1 and CDR2: GTSNPN and SVGIG (reference sequence). The repertoire was sequenced with immunoSEQ multiplex PCR; TCRdb's copy has only in-frame clones and lacks some. The sample has fewer than 85,000 clones; approximately 92% are singletons. Material: CD4+ or CD8+ T cells sorted from blood, obtained in a trial of the OX40 agonist ivuxolimab. V usage is TRBV30 and J usage is TRBJ2-5; 7 nucleotides align to TRBD1. This sequence was found in an adult with an advanced solid tumor such as melanoma, head and neck, liver or kidney cancer. The CDR3: CAWSASPYRGTETQYF. In DNA, the CDR3 is TGTGCCTGGAGTGCATCACCTTACAGGGGTACAGAGACCCAGTACTTC.